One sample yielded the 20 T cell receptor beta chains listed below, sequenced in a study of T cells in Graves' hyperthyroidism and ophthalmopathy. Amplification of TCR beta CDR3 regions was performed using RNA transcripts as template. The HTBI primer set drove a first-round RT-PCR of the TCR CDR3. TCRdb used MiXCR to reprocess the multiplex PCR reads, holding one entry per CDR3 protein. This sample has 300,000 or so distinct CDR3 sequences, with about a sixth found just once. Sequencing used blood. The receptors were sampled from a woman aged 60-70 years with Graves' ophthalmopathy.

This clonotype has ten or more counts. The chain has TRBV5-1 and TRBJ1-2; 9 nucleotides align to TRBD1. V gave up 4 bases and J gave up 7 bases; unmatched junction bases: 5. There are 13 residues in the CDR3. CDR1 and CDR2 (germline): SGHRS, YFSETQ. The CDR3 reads CASSGGQGVGYTF. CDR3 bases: TGCGCCAGCAGCGGGGGACAGGGAGTTGGCTACACCTTC.

The CDR3 here is CASSFVGEPGSGSPLHF. CDR3 DNA sequence: TGTGCCAGCAGCTTTGTAGGGGAGCCAGGGAGTGGCTCACCCCTCCACTTT. The chain joins TRBV11-2 to TRBJ1-6; weak D call: TRBD1 (5 bases). CDR3 length: 17 amino acids. Germline V gene sequence: CDR1 SGHAT, CDR2 FQNNGV. V lost 3 bases to trimming and J lost 10 bases, with 22 bases between them.

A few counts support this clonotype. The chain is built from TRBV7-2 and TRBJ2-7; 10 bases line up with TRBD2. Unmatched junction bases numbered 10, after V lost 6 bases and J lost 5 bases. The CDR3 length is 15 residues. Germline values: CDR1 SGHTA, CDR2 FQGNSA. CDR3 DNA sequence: TGTGCCAGCAGGAAGGCACTAGCGGGGACGGACGAGCAGTACTTC. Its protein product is CASRKALAGTDEQYF.

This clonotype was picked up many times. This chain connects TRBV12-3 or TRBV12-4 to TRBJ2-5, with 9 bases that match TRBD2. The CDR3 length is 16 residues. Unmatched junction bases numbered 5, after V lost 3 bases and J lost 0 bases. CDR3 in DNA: TGTGCCAGCAGTTTCCTAGCGGGGTATAACCAAGAGACCCAGTACTTC. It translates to CASSFLAGYNQETQYF.

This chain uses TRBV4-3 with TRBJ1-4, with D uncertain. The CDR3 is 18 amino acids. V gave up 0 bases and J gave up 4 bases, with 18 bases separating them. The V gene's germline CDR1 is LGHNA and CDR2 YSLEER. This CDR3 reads CASSQDPPGKRNNEKLFF. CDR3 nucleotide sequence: TGCGCCAGCAGCCAAGATCCCCCCGGCAAGAGGAATAATGAAAAACTGTTTTTT.

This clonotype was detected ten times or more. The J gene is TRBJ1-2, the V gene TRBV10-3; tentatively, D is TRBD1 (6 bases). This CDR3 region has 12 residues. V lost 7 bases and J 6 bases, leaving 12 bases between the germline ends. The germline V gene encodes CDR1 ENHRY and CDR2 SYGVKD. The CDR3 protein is CAITAGGDGYTF. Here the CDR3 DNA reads TGTGCCATCACGGCGGGGGGCGATGGCTACACCTTC.

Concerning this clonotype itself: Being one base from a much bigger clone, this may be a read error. CDR3 nucleotide sequence: TGTGCCAGCCGAACCGGGAATGAACAGACCCAGTACTTC. Its protein is CASRTGNEQTQYF. The V call is TRBV28, the J call TRBJ2-5, with a possible D match to TRBD2 (5 bases). Germline CDR1 reads MDHEN; CDR2 reads SYDVKM. The CDR3 spans 13 residues. V lost 8 bases and J 6 bases, leaving 16 bases between the germline ends.

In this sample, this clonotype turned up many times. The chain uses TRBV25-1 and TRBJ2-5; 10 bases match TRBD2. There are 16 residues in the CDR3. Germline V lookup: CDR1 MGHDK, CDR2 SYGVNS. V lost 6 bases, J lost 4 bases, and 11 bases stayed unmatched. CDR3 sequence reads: CASRASGSGGRETQYF. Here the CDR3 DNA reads TGTGCCAGCAGGGCTAGCGGGAGTGGGGGCAGAGAGACCCAGTACTTC.

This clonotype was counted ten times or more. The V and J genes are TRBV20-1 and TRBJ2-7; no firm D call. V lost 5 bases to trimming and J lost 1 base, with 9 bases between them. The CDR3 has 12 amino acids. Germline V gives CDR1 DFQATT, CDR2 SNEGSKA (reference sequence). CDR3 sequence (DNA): TGCAGTGCTTCGCGAACTTCCTACGAGCAGTACTTC. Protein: CSASRTSYEQYF.

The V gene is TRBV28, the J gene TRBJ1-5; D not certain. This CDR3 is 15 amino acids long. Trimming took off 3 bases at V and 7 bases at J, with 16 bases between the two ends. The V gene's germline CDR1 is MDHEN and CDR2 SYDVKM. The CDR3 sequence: CASSLGSPNQQPQHF. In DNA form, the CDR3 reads TGTGCCAGCAGTTTGGGCAGCCCAAACCAACAGCCCCAGCATTTT.

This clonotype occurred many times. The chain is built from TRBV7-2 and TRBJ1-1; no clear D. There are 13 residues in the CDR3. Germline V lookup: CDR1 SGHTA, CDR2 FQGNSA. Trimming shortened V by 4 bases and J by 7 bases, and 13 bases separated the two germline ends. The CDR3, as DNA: TGTGCCAGCAGCTGGAGGGAGCGGGGTGAAGCTTTCTTT. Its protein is CASSWRERGEAFF.

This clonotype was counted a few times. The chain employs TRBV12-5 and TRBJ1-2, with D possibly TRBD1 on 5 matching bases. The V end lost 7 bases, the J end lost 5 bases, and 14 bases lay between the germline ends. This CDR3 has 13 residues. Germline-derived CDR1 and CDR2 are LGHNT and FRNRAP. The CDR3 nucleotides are TGTGCTAGTGCACCAAGCGGGGGGTATGGCTACACCTTC. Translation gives CASAPSGGYGYTF.

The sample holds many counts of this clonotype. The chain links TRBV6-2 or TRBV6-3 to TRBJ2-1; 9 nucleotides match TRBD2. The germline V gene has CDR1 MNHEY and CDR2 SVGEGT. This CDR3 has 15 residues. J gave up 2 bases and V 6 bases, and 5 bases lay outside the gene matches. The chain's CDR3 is CASRWSGGTYNEQFF. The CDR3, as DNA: TGTGCCAGCAGGTGGAGCGGGGGGACCTACAATGAGCAGTTCTTC.

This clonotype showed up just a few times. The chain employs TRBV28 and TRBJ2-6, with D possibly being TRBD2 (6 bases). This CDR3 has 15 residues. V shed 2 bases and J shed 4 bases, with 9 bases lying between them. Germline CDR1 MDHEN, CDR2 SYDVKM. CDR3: CASSLGGMGANVLTF. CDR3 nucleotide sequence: TGTGCCAGCAGTTTAGGCGGGATGGGGGCCAACGTCCTGACTTTC. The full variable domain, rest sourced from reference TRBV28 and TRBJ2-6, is DVKVTQSSRYLVKRTGEKVFLECVQDMDHENMFWYRQDPGLGLRLIYFSYDVKMKEKGDIPEGYSVSREKKERFSLILESASTNQTSMYLCASSLGGMGANVLTFGAGSRLTVL.

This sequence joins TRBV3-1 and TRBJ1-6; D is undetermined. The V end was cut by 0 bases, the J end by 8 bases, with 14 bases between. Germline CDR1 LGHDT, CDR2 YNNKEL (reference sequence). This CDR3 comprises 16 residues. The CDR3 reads CASSQDRGVIDSPLHF. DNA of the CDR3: TGTGCCAGCAGCCAAGATCGGGGAGTTATTGATTCACCCCTCCACTTT.

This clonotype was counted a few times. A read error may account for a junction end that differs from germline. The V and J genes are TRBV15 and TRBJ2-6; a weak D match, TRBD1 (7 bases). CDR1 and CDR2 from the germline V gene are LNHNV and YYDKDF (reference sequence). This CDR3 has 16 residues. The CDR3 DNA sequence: TGTGCCACCAGCAGGGGGGGACAGTCCGGGGCCAACGTCCTAACTTTC. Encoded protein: CATSRGGQSGANVLTF.

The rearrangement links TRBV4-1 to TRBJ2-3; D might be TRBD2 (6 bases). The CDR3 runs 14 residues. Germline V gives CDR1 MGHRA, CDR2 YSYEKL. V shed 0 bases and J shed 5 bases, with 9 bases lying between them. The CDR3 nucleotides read TGCGCCAGCAGCCAAGATCGGAGGGGAGATACGCAGTATTTT. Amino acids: CASSQDRRGDTQYF.

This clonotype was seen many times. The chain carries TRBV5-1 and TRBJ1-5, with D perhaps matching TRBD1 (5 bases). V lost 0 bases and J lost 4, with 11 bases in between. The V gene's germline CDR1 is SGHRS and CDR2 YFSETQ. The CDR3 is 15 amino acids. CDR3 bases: TGCGCCAGCAGCTTGGTAGGGGAAGATAATCAGCCCCAGCATTTT. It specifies CASSLVGEDNQPQHF.

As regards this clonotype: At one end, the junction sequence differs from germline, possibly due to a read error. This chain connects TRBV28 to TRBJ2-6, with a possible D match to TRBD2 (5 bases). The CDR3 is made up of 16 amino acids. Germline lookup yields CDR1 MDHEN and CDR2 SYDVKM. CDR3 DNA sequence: TGTGCCAGCCGTTTATCGGGGATAGCTGGGGCCAACGTCCTGACTTTC. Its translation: CASRLSGIAGANVLTF.

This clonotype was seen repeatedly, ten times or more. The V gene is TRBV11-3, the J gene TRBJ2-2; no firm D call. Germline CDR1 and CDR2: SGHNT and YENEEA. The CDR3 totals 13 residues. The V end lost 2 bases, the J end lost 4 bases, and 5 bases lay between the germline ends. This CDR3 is CASSLPPTGELFF. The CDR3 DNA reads TGTGCCAGCAGCTTACCCCCCACCGGGGAGCTGTTTTTT.